One and the same sample provided the 31 T cell receptor beta chains below, sequenced in a study of human T cells and chemical hapten exposure. MiXCR, run by TCRdb on the RACE reads, gives a single entry per CDR3 protein. Of around 62,000 distinct CDR3 sequences in the sample, about 6.7% were seen once. Time point denoted: pre-sensitization, week 0. As to treatment: therapeutic diphenylcyclopropenone sensitization with weekly scalp DPC. The starting material was whole blood, obtained in connection with sensitization to the hapten diphenylcyclopropenone (DPC). These receptor sequences come from a woman aged 25-40 years with alopecia areata. Some clones in this sample may be carry-over from other donors' samples.

This clonotype has only a few counts. CDR3 sequence reads: CASSIGGQAGETQYF. CDR3 nucleotide sequence: TGCGCCAGCAGCATCGGCGGACAGGCCGGCGAGACCCAGTACTTC. The chain joins TRBV5-1 to TRBJ2-5, with 7 bases lining up with TRBD1. The CDR3 loop spans 15 amino acids. The germline V gene encodes CDR1 SGHRS and CDR2 YFSETQ. The trim removed 4 bases at V and 5 bases at J, leaving 11 bases unmatched. The whole variable domain, remainder taken from reference TRBV5-1 and TRBJ2-5, is KAGVTQTPRYLIKTRGQQVTLSCSPISGHRSVSWYQQTPGQGLQFLFEYFSETQRNKGNFPGRFSGRQFSNSRSEMNVSTLELGDSALYLCASSIGGQAGETQYFGPGTRLLVL.

V gene TRBV4-2 combines with J gene TRBJ1-6, with a tentative D call TRBD1 (5 bases). Trimming shortened V by 5 bases and J by 10 bases, and 12 bases separated the two germline ends. Germline CDR1 and CDR2: LGHNA and YNFKEQ. The CDR3 contains 13 residues. The CDR3 loop is CASSTLGGSPLHF. The DNA for the CDR3 is TGTGCCAGCAGCACACTTGGGGGATCACCCCTCCACTTT.

Many counts were recorded for this clonotype. The chain is built from TRBV6-5 and TRBJ2-3, with unresolved D. The length of the CDR3 is 16 residues. Germline CDR1 is MNHEY and CDR2 is SVGAGI. Trimming shortened V by 5 bases and J by 3 bases, and 18 bases separated the two germline ends. Written as DNA, the CDR3 is TGTGCCAGCAGTCCCATTGCGGCGTCAGAAACAGATACGCAGTATTTT. Protein product: CASSPIAASETDTQYF.

This clonotype has ten or more counts. This chain links TRBV2 with TRBJ1-4, with 9 bases aligning to TRBD1. V lost 8 bases, J lost 0 bases, and 7 bases stayed unmatched. CDR1 and CDR2 from the germline V gene are SNHLY and FYNNEI. The CDR3 has 16 residues. The CDR3 reads CASGQGTFATNEKLFF. For the CDR3, the DNA is TGTGCCAGCGGACAGGGGACCTTTGCAACTAATGAAAAACTGTTTTTT.

At least ten counts were recorded for this clonotype. The V call is TRBV10-3, the J call TRBJ2-7, with 8 bases identical to TRBD2. This CDR3 is 14 amino acids long. The V and J ends lost 6 bases and 2 bases, in that order; junction bases with no gene match: 6. CDR1 and CDR2 (germline): ENHRY, SYGVKD. CDR3 sequence (DNA): TGTGCCATCAGCAAGCGGGGGCCCGCCTACGAGCAGTACTTC. It yields the protein CAISKRGPAYEQYF.

This clonotype was counted many times. The CDR3 spells CASSFRRDAGELFF. The CDR3 bases are TGTGCCAGCAGTTTCCGCAGGGACGCCGGGGAGCTGTTTTTT. This rearrangement joins TRBV12-3 or TRBV12-4 to TRBJ2-2; D might be TRBD1 or TRBD2, each matching 5 bases. The CDR3 totals 14 residues. V gave up 3 bases and J gave up 6 bases, with 11 bases separating them.

The table lists this clonotype with many counts. V gene TRBV5-1 combines with J gene TRBJ1-4; maybe TRBD1 (5 bases). CDR1 and CDR2 from the germline V gene are SGHRS and YFSETQ. V lost 0 bases and J 7 bases, leaving 13 bases between the germline ends. This CDR3 contains 15 residues. CDR3 sequence reads: CASSLGLLRGEKLFF. The CDR3 DNA is TGCGCCAGCAGCTTGGGGCTCCTGAGGGGTGAAAAACTGTTTTTT.

This clonotype was counted ten times or more. The chain carries TRBV7-9 and TRBJ1-4; 9 positions agree with TRBD1. With V trimmed by 5 bases and J by 5 bases, 12 bases remained unmatched. Germline CDR1 reads SEHNR; CDR2 reads FQNEAQ (reference sequence). The CDR3 loop spans 17 amino acids. This CDR3 reads CASSPRTGADPNEKLFF. DNA for the CDR3: TGTGCCAGCAGCCCCCGGACAGGGGCAGACCCCAATGAAAAACTGTTTTTT.

This clonotype was counted between two and nine times. This sequence joins TRBV20-1 and TRBJ1-1; the D gene is possibly TRBD1 (6 bases). This CDR3 spans 14 amino acids. Germline lookup yields CDR1 DFQATT and CDR2 SNEGSKA (reference sequence). V was cut by 3 bases and J by 1 base, with 12 bases left in between. In DNA, the CDR3 is TGCAGTGCTAGTCCGGGGACATCGAACACTGAAGCTTTCTTT. It yields the protein CSASPGTSNTEAFF.

This clonotype has at least ten counts. The chain uses TRBV5-1 and TRBJ2-1, with 10 positions matching TRBD1. The CDR3 is made up of 15 amino acids. With 4 bases clipped from V and 5 bases from J, the junction kept 6 bases outside the gene matches. Looked up from germline, CDR1 is SGHRS and CDR2 is YFSETQ. The CDR3 coding sequence is TGCGCCAGCAGCCAAGGGACAGGGGAGCACAATGAGCAGTTCTTC. Protein: CASSQGTGEHNEQFF.

This clonotype was seen at least ten times. This chain joins TRBV23-1 and TRBJ2-1, with 7 bases matching TRBD2. TRBV23-1 belongs to the ORF category, with a function that is uncertain. J lost 10 bases, V lost 0 bases, and 12 bases had no gene match. CDR3 length: 16 amino acids. The CDR3: CASSQSRTSSRREQFF. The DNA for the CDR3 is TGCGCCAGCAGTCAATCTAGGACTAGTTCCCGCCGGGAGCAGTTCTTC.

Comment on this clonotype: A clone one base away is much larger, so this may be a read error. The chain recombines TRBV25-1 with TRBJ1-2; D remains ambiguous. The CDR3 length is 14 residues. CDR1 and CDR2 from the germline V gene are MGHDK and SYGVNS. The CDR3 DNA reads TGTGCCAGCACCCCCCCCCTTGGATCTGGTGGCGACACCTTC. This gives the protein CASTPPLGSGGDTF.

This clonotype appeared many times. The V call is TRBV6-1, the J call TRBJ2-7; 7 positions match TRBD1. This CDR3 is 14 amino acids long. Germline trimming cut 4 bases from V and 5 bases from J; bases unmatched to any gene: 8. Germline V gives CDR1 MNHNS, CDR2 SASEGT. CDR3: CASSAYLTGNEQYF. CDR3 coding DNA: TGTGCCAGCAGTGCATACCTGACAGGGAACGAGCAGTACTTC.

V gene TRBV19 combines with J gene TRBJ1-2; no clear D gene. The CDR3 sequence is 14 residues long. Germline assignment: CDR1 LNHDA and CDR2 SQIVND (reference sequence). The germline V and J ends were trimmed by 1 base and 1 base, with 7 bases remaining between them. The CDR3 spells CASSIGGSNYGYTF. As DNA, the CDR3 is TGTGCCAGTAGTATAGGAGGCAGTAACTATGGCTACACCTTC.

This clonotype was seen more than once but under ten times. The chain joins TRBV6-6 to TRBJ1-3; the D is unclear. This CDR3 has 16 amino acids. The germline CDR1 and CDR2 sequences are MNHNY and SVGAGI (reference sequence). Trimming shortened V by 4 bases and J by 0 bases, and 13 bases separated the two germline ends. The CDR3 bases are TGTGCCAGCAGTTTCGCAGGTTCCCCCTCTGGAAACACCATATATTTT. Translation: CASSFAGSPSGNTIYF.

The sample holds many counts of this clonotype. The chain links TRBV20-1 to TRBJ1-1, with D possibly TRBD1 on 6 matching bases. The germline V gene has CDR1 DFQATT and CDR2 SNEGSKA (reference sequence). V lost 0 bases, J lost 1 base, and 18 bases lay in between. The CDR3 is made up of 17 amino acids. CDR3 in DNA: TGCAGTGCTAGAGATCCCGAAGCAGGGGTCACGAACACTGAAGCTTTCTTT. Translated, it gives CSARDPEAGVTNTEAFF.

This clonotype was counted at least ten times. The chain links TRBV2 to TRBJ1-1, with TRBD1 identical over 7 bases. The CDR3 has 14 amino acids. CDR1 and CDR2 (germline): SNHLY, FYNNEI. V dropped 5 bases and J dropped 4; count of bases not matched to a gene: 7. CDR3 in amino acids: CASSKEQGPTEAFF. CDR3 coding DNA: TGTGCCAGCAGTAAAGAACAGGGGCCCACTGAAGCTTTCTTT.

Concerning this clonotype: A much larger clone differs from this one at a single base, so this may be a read error. The genes are TRBV30 and TRBJ2-3; D is possibly TRBD2 (5 bases). Germline V gene data show CDR1 as GTSNPN and CDR2 as SVGIG (reference sequence). CDR3 length equals 14 residues. CDR3 protein: CVWTHPYGTDTQYF. The CDR3 nucleotides read TGTGTCTGGACTCATCCGTATGGCACAGATACGCAGTATTTT. The whole variable domain, remainder taken from reference TRBV30 and TRBJ2-3, is SQTIHQWPATLVQPVGSPLSLECTVEGTSNPNLYWYRQAAGRGLQLLFYSVGIGQISSEVPQNLSASRPQDRQFILSSKKLLLSDSGFYLCVWTHPYGTDTQYFGPGTRLTVL.

This clonotype was counted at least ten times. V and J are TRBV7-3 and TRBJ1-1; a weak D match, TRBD1 (5 bases). This CDR3 region has 13 residues. Germline-derived CDR1 and CDR2 are SGHTA and FQGTGA. V was trimmed by 4 bases and J by 5 bases, leaving 11 bases between them. CDR3: CASSSQGETEAFF. In DNA, the CDR3 is TGTGCCAGCAGCTCCCAAGGGGAAACTGAAGCTTTCTTT.

In this sample, this clonotype turned up many times. The chain recombines TRBV7-9 with TRBJ1-2; no firm D call. V was trimmed by 6 bases and J by 4 bases, leaving 9 bases between them. The CDR3 length is 12 residues. Germline V lookup: CDR1 SEHNR, CDR2 FQNEAQ (reference sequence). The DNA of the CDR3 is TGTGCCAGCAGGGGCGACGTCTATGGCTACACCTTC. It is translated as CASRGDVYGYTF.

This clonotype has at least ten counts. This chain links TRBV20-1 with TRBJ1-2; D is uncertain. The CDR3 is 14 amino acids. CDR1 DFQATT and CDR2 SNEGSKA come from the germline V gene (reference sequence). Trimming removed 6 bases from V and 3 bases from J, with 17 bases in between. In DNA form, the CDR3 reads TGCAGTGCCGACCGAGGGATCCCCCACTATGGCTACACCTTC. This encodes CSADRGIPHYGYTF.

This clonotype was seen only a few times. The V and J genes are TRBV10-3 and TRBJ1-1, with 8 bases identical to TRBD1. The ends lost 4 bases at V and 2 bases at J; junction bases unmatched: 9. This CDR3 spans 16 amino acids. The germline CDR1 and CDR2 sequences are ENHRY and SYGVKD. CDR3 nucleotides: TGTGCCATCAGTGGGCTCCGGGACAGGCTTAACACTGAAGCTTTCTTT. This translates into CAISGLRDRLNTEAFF.

The rearrangement links TRBV3-1 to TRBJ2-1; TRBD2 aligns across 9 bases. The CDR3 runs 16 residues. J was trimmed by 6 bases and V by 1 base; bases with no gene match: 7. Germline V CDR1 and CDR2: LGHDT, YNNKEL (reference sequence). The CDR3: CASSQVVLAGSNEQFF. Written as DNA, the CDR3 is TGTGCCAGCAGCCAAGTAGTTCTAGCGGGGAGCAATGAGCAGTTCTTC.

This clonotype was seen more than once but under ten times. The chain couples TRBV5-1 to TRBJ1-3; possibly TRBD1 for D (6 bases). V was cut by 4 bases and J by 0 bases, with 14 bases left in between. CDR1 SGHRS and CDR2 YFSETQ come from the germline V gene. This CDR3 comprises 16 residues. CDR3 sequence reads: CASSLRQASSGNTIYF. In DNA, the CDR3 is TGCGCCAGCAGCCTACGACAGGCCTCCTCTGGAAACACCATATATTTT.

This clonotype was detected many times. V usage is TRBV11-2 and J usage is TRBJ1-5; possibly TRBD1 for D (6 bases). Per germline, CDR1 SGHAT and CDR2 FQNNGV. This CDR3 comprises 15 residues. Trimming stripped 1 base from V and 3 bases from J, with 10 bases between. The CDR3 sequence: CASSLGTAFNQPQHF. In nucleotides, the CDR3 is TGTGCCAGCAGCTTAGGGACAGCGTTCAATCAGCCCCAGCATTTT.

This clonotype was detected ten times or more. The chain recombines TRBV6-5 with TRBJ2-3, with D maybe TRBD2 (6 bases). This CDR3 has 14 residues. The germline CDR1 and CDR2 sequences are MNHEY and SVGAGI. With 6 bases removed from V and 3 bases from J, the gap between germline ends came to 13 bases. CDR3 in DNA: TGTGCCAGCAGAGTACCCGGGGGTACAGATACGCAGTATTTT. Protein product: CASRVPGGTDTQYF.

Concerning this clonotype itself: At one of its ends the junction is not consistent with the germline gene, which may arise from a read error. This chain connects TRBV12-3 or TRBV12-4 to TRBJ2-5; TRBD1 might be the D (6 bases). The CDR3 spans 13 residues. CDR3 DNA sequence: TGTGCCAGCAGTTTCCGGCCAGGGGAGAACCAGTACTTC. This gives the protein CASSFRPGENQYF.

In this sample, this clonotype turned up many times. The chain employs TRBV7-6 and TRBJ2-5, with D possibly matching TRBD2 (6 bases). The CDR3 consists of 14 residues. Germline values: CDR1 SGHVS, CDR2 FNYEAQ. V was trimmed by 4 bases and J by 4 bases, leaving 13 bases between them. The CDR3 reads CASSYGLSVETQYF. In DNA form, the CDR3 reads TGTGCCAGCAGCTATGGACTATCCGTAGAGACCCAGTACTTC.

Only a few counts were recorded for this clonotype. In DNA form, the CDR3 reads TGTGCCAGCAGTATACCGGGACTGAGCATCTCTGGGGCCAACGTCCTGACTTTC. It translates to CASSIPGLSISGANVLTF. The chain links TRBV11-1 to TRBJ2-6, with a possible D match to TRBD2 (6 bases). The germline gives CDR1 SGHAT, CDR2 FQDESV (reference sequence). The CDR3 has 18 amino acids. Between the trimmed V and J ends, which lost 6 bases and 0 bases, there was a span of 18 bases.

This clonotype was seen many times. The chain links TRBV12-3 or TRBV12-4 to TRBJ2-3, with a weak D call TRBD2 (6 bases). The V end lost 4 bases, the J end lost 2 bases, and 13 bases lay between the germline ends. This CDR3 is 15 amino acids long. CDR3 sequence reads: CASSSMAGLTDTQYF. Written as DNA, the CDR3 is TGTGCCAGCAGTTCCATGGCGGGGCTCACAGATACGCAGTATTTT.

This clonotype came up many times. The rearrangement links TRBV12-3 or TRBV12-4 to TRBJ2-2; D perhaps matches TRBD2 (5 bases). The CDR3 runs to 13 residues. The V gene lost 6 bases and the J gene lost 7 bases, with 12 bases spanning the gap. Written as DNA, the CDR3 is TGTGCCAGCAGACCGGGGTTTGTCGGGGAGCTGTTTTTT. Translating it yields CASRPGFVGELFF.